Shown below are 15 T cell receptor beta chains from a single sample sequenced in a study of CD8 T cells in ankylosing spondylitis. TCRdb called the 5' RACE reads again in MiXCR, with one record for every CDR3 protein. The profile covers approximately 45,000 distinct CDR3 sequences, with about 11% appearing a single time and around 1.4% taken by the ten largest. The sequenced sample was blood, either unsorted or a sorted T cell fraction (not recorded which). The receptors originated from a male donor with ankylosing spondylitis or in good health (not recorded which).

The chain links TRBV7-2 to TRBJ2-5; weak D call: TRBD1 (5 bases). Germline V CDR1 and CDR2: SGHTA, FQGNSA. Trimming removed 3 bases at V and 5 bases at J, with 10 bases between. The length of the CDR3 is 13 residues. The CDR3 here is CASSFQGEETQYF. As DNA, the CDR3 is TGTGCCAGCAGCTTCCAGGGCGAGGAGACCCAGTACTTC.

This clonotype was observed at least ten times. The chain uses TRBV25-1 and TRBJ1-3; D gene ambiguous. The germline CDR1 and CDR2 sequences are MGHDK and SYGVNS. The V end lost 8 bases, the J end lost 2 bases, and 10 bases lay between the germline ends. The CDR3 length is 13 residues. The CDR3 here is CASPSGAGNTIYF. CDR3 nucleotides: TGTGCCAGCCCCAGTGGGGCTGGAAACACCATATATTTT.

This clonotype was picked up many times. The chain couples TRBV5-1 to TRBJ2-7, with D uncertain. CDR1 and CDR2 (germline): SGHRS, YFSETQ. V lost 2 bases, J lost 9 bases, and 18 bases lay in between. The CDR3 contains 14 residues. CDR3 protein: CASSLNSRDAGQYF. CDR3 in DNA: TGCGCCAGCAGCTTAAACAGCCGTGACGCAGGGCAGTACTTC.

This clonotype was picked up many times. The rearrangement uses TRBV12-3 or TRBV12-4 and TRBJ2-7, with 9 positions matching TRBD1. The CDR3 totals 14 residues. The V and J ends lost 6 bases and 3 bases, in that order; junction bases with no gene match: 6. The CDR3 spells CASRPGQGSYEQYF. CDR3 bases: TGTGCCAGCAGGCCGGGACAGGGAAGCTACGAGCAGTACTTC.

The CDR3 is CASSRDRGSGNTIYF. In DNA, the CDR3 is TGTGCCAGCAGTCGAGACAGGGGCTCTGGAAACACCATATATTTT. This rearrangement joins TRBV7-2 to TRBJ1-3; 8 bases line up with TRBD1. The CDR3 loop spans 15 amino acids. The V and J ends lost 6 bases and 0 bases, in that order; junction bases with no gene match: 4. CDR1 SGHTA and CDR2 FQGNSA come from the germline V gene.

This clonotype came up many times. This CDR3 is CASSLGAGETQYF. For the CDR3, the DNA is TGCGCCAGCAGCCTGGGGGCCGGGGAGACCCAGTACTTC. The rearrangement joins TRBV5-1 to TRBJ2-5; a weak D match, TRBD1 (6 bases). This CDR3 spans 13 amino acids. Germline V gene sequence: CDR1 SGHRS, CDR2 YFSETQ. Trimming took 4 bases from V and 5 from J, leaving 12 bases between them.

This clonotype was seen at least ten times. This rearrangement joins TRBV5-1 to TRBJ2-3; 8 bases line up with TRBD1. There are 14 residues in the CDR3. Germline V gene lookup returns CDR1 SGHRS and CDR2 YFSETQ. The ends lost 4 bases at V and 2 bases at J; junction bases unmatched: 3. The CDR3 DNA follows: TGCGCCAGCAGCCCGGGACAGGTCACAGATACGCAGTATTTT. Translation gives CASSPGQVTDTQYF.

The V gene is TRBV5-1, the J gene TRBJ1-5, with D possibly being TRBD1 (5 bases). V was clipped by 0 bases and J by 9 bases, with 16 bases between them. The CDR3 has 15 amino acids. Germline lookup yields CDR1 SGHRS and CDR2 YFSETQ. CDR3 sequence reads: CASSLGDSRFAPQHF. The CDR3 DNA is TGCGCCAGCAGCTTGGGTGACAGTCGGTTCGCGCCCCAGCATTTT.

A few counts support this clonotype. The rearrangement uses TRBV20-1 and TRBJ1-5; a weak D match, TRBD1 (6 bases). The CDR3 is 16 amino acids. Germline CDR1 DFQATT, CDR2 SNEGSKA (reference sequence). The V and J ends lost 6 bases and 0 bases respectively, with 18 bases between them. This chain's CDR3 is CSARIGGVYSNQPQHF. The CDR3 region has the DNA TGCAGTGCCAGGATAGGGGGGGTTTATAGCAATCAGCCCCAGCATTTT.

The sample holds many counts of this clonotype. The chain joins TRBV5-1 to TRBJ2-7; D assignment may be TRBD1 or TRBD2 (7 bases each). The CDR3 contains 18 residues. Germline V gene lookup returns CDR1 SGHRS and CDR2 YFSETQ. Trimming removed 1 base at V and 6 bases at J, with 26 bases between. The CDR3 region is CASSLQARGTAGLAEQYF. CDR3 bases: TGCGCCAGCAGCTTGCAAGCCCGGGGGACAGCGGGACTTGCCGAGCAGTACTTC. The full variable domain, in which reference TRBV5-1 and TRBJ2-7 provide the parts outside the CDR3, is KAGVTQTPRYLIKTRGQQVTLSCSPISGHRSVSWYQQTPGQGLQFLFEYFSETQRNKGNFPGRFSGRQFSNSRSEMNVSTLELGDSALYLCASSLQARGTAGLAEQYFGPGTRLTVT.

This clonotype was counted at least ten times. The chain links TRBV20-1 to TRBJ1-4; no clear D gene. The V gene lost 3 bases and the J gene lost 0 bases, with 5 bases spanning the gap. Germline loops: CDR1 DFQATT, CDR2 SNEGSKA (reference sequence). The length of the CDR3 is 13 residues. This CDR3 reads CSARTSTNEKLFF. DNA for the CDR3: TGCAGTGCTAGGACTTCAACTAATGAAAAACTGTTTTTT.

This clonotype was detected ten times or more. V usage is TRBV10-3 and J usage is TRBJ1-6; 10 bases line up with TRBD1. Looked up from germline, CDR1 is ENHRY and CDR2 is SYGVKD. Losses at the gene ends were 6 bases for V and 7 bases for J; bases not matched to a gene: 0. CDR3 length: 13 residues. The CDR3 region is CAIRDRGNSPLHF. CDR3 coding DNA: TGTGCCATCAGGGACAGGGGGAATTCACCCCTCCACTTT.

The chain has TRBV3-1 and TRBJ2-2; maybe TRBD1 (5 bases). Germline values: CDR1 LGHDT, CDR2 YNNKEL (reference sequence). CDR3 length equals 12 residues. Trimming stripped 4 bases from V and 13 bases from J, with 13 bases between. The CDR3 sequence: CASSLDSGWLFF. The CDR3 DNA reads TGTGCCAGCAGCCTTGACAGTGGGTGGCTGTTTTTT.

This clonotype was picked up many times. The rearrangement joins TRBV10-3 to TRBJ1-6; D not certain. Germline V lookup: CDR1 ENHRY, CDR2 SYGVKD. The CDR3 covers 14 residues. With 2 bases removed from V and 8 bases from J, the gap between germline ends came to 10 bases. For the CDR3, the DNA is TGTGCCATCAGTGAGCGGGTGTTGGATTCACCCCTCCACTTT. Its translation: CAISERVLDSPLHF.

This clonotype was recorded at least ten times. The V gene is TRBV5-1, the J gene TRBJ2-5; D might be TRBD1 (7 bases). Germline loops: CDR1 SGHRS, CDR2 YFSETQ. The CDR3 covers 16 residues. V was trimmed by 0 bases and J by 0 bases, leaving 12 bases between them. CDR3 in DNA: TGCGCCAGCAGCTTGGGACAGGGAGGTTACCAAGAGACCCAGTACTTC. Translation: CASSLGQGGYQETQYF.